The clone carrying this T cell receptor beta chain was picked up many times. CDR3 size: 14 residues. Trimming took 2 bases from V and 3 from J, leaving 7 bases between them. Per the germline V gene, CDR1 is SEHNR and CDR2 is FQNEAQ (reference sequence). These data come from a study of T cells after posttransplantation cyclophosphamide. Assay: immunoSEQ multiplex PCR; the TCRdb copy retains only in-frame clones and omits some. The sample holds about 3,300 clones, and no clone turns up only once. Busulfan-fludarabine conditioning, marrow transplant, and cyclophosphamide on days +3 and +4 were administered.

Here the sequenced sample was PBMCs, taken after allogeneic stem cell transplant with posttransplant cyclophosphamide. The TCR comes from a male patient aged 30 to 39 who received an allogeneic stem cell transplant from a related donor, was CMV-positive, and had acute GVHD only. Some T cells may be provided by the graft donor. The chain recombines TRBV7-9 with TRBJ2-2; D is ambiguous. In nucleotides, the CDR3 is TGTGCCAGCAGCTTATCCACTTACACCGGGGAGCTGTTTTTT. This encodes CASSLSTYTGELFF.